These 4 T cell receptor beta chains were all obtained from the same sample, sequenced in a study of blood T cell repertoires in COVID-19. Profiling relied on immunoSEQ multiplex PCR, and the TCRdb table lists in-frame clones only, not all of them. The sample holds fewer than 250,000 clones, nearly 85% seen once. The sequencing sample was made of peripheral blood. The origin of the receptors is a human donor in a cohort sampled during active COVID-19.

The chain employs TRBV12-3 or TRBV12-4 and TRBJ2-7; D may be TRBD2 (6 bases). Trimming removed 7 bases from V and 6 bases from J, with 10 bases in between. This CDR3 comprises 11 residues. The CDR3 DNA follows: TGTGCCAGCACCCGGGACTCCGAGCAGTACTTC. Amino acid sequence: CASTRDSEQYF.

This clone was seen only once. The V gene is TRBV18, the J gene TRBJ2-7; 9 positions match TRBD2. V dropped 3 bases and J dropped 0; count of bases not matched to a gene: 9. The CDR3 is 17 residues long. Germline V gene lookup returns CDR1 KGHSH and CDR2 LQKENI. The CDR3 DNA is TGTGCCAGCTCACCCCTCGCGACTAGCGGACTCTCCTACGAGCAGTACTTC. It encodes CASSPLATSGLSYEQYF.

This rearrangement joins TRBV10-3 to TRBJ1-2, with no clear D. V was trimmed by 0 bases and J by 6 bases, leaving 8 bases between them. Per the germline V gene, CDR1 is ENHRY and CDR2 is SYGVKD. The CDR3 spans 13 residues. CDR3 sequence reads: CAISESSGHGYTF. Written as DNA, the CDR3 is TGTGCCATCAGTGAGTCGAGTGGGCATGGCTACACCTTC.

This clone was found once. The V gene is TRBV7-2, the J gene TRBJ2-2, with a possible D match to TRBD1 (5 bases). V was cut by 4 bases and J by 4 bases, with 7 bases left in between. The CDR3 runs to 13 residues. CDR1 and CDR2 (germline): SGHTA, FQGNSA. The chain's CDR3 is CASSSTATGELFF. Here the CDR3 DNA reads TGTGCCAGCAGCTCGACAGCCACCGGGGAGCTGTTTTTT.